A single TCR beta chain is shown here with its context. Its antigen is not yet known. A much larger clone is a single base away; this may be a read error. The sample comes from a study of immune heterogeneity within non-small cell lung tumors (dated by TCRdb to the late 2010s). In terms of the full investigation: By histology, the tumors included some ten non-squamous carcinomas, a few squamous cell carcinomas and 1 tumor not otherwise specified. The study combined whole-exome sequencing, RNA-seq and TCR beta repertoire sequencing of multiple spatially distinct regions from each NSCLC tumor to examine intratumoral immune heterogeneity. TCR repertoires were analyzed from approximately 60 tumor loci of approximately 14 patients, while transcriptome data covered only approximately 42 loci from more than 10 patients. Binding of neoantigens to the HLA alleles of each patient was predicted with netMHCpan-3.0 for mutant peptides of 8 to 11 amino acids.

At the junction V is shortened by 8 bases and J by 2 bases; bases outside the gene matches: 12. Taken from cysteine to phenylalanine, the CDR3 has 15 residues. Just the 45-base CDR3 DNA is kept, in frame starting at base 1. The germline V gene supplies CDR1 MNHEY and CDR2 SVGEGT. Results the study describes overall, beyond this receptor: High-frequency TCR beta clonotypes were largely distinct between individual patients. Within a patient, the same dominant CDR3B clonotypes appeared at multiple loci, but different tumor locations also contained unique high-frequency clones. Local T-cell repertoire clonality showed a statistically significant but moderate positive correlation with local tumor mutational burden (R around 0.35).

Genomic DNA was extracted from bulk tumor tissue and used as the TCR template, and approximately 650 ng gDNA was amplified per sample. During surgery, multiple biopsies were taken from each primary tumor and placed as far apart as possible within the tumor mass. The study cohort was described as untreated, and the patients were newly diagnosed NSCLC cases having curative surgery. The samples came from about 16 patients with newly diagnosed non-small cell lung cancer who were having surgery intended to be curative. The resected tumor masses were reviewed by two independent pathologists. Only DNA and RNA samples of high quality went on to sequencing. A multiplex PCR system amplified the TCR beta CDR3 region, with a first 10-cycle round using 32 V-gene forward and 13 J-gene reverse primers. The first PCR round was done with a QIAGEN Multiplex PCR Kit, and the primer sequences were filed in Chinese patent CN105087789A. A second PCR round added Illumina universal primers using the Phusion High-Fidelity PCR Kit. The TCR libraries underwent paired-end sequencing with a read length of 151 bp on the Illumina HiSeq X Ten platform. As for how the authors treated the data: Reads without multiplex PCR primers were removed using Cutadapt, read pairs were merged using PEAR, and CDR3 regions were called using MiXCR with default settings. Shannon entropy measured repertoire diversity, while clonality was calculated as one minus the Shannon entropy divided by the ln of the count of productive unique sequences. Clonotypes present at frequencies of at least 0.5% were defined as dominant or high-frequency T-cell clones. TCRdb trimmed the raw reads at Q25, called clones with MiXCR and kept productive beta chains. Each entry merges the rows of one CDR3 protein and shows their most common DNA and genes. These V and J calls originate from TCRdb's pipeline instead of the authors' own analysis. The sample data list under 5,500 distinct CDR3 sequences, and about 22% of these were observed just once. The leading ten clones occupy about 8.3% of the sample.

Recombination connected TRBV6-2 or TRBV6-3 to TRBJ2-7; 7 middle bases align to TRBD1. Sequencing used lung tumor tissue. The sequence was collected from a man aged 65 to 79 with non-small cell lung cancer. The nucleotide sequence is TGTGCCAGCGGTTCAAACAGGGGCGTAGCCTACGAGCAGTACTTC. This codes for CASGSNRGVAYEQYF.